This T cell receptor beta chain was sequenced in a study of blood T cell repertoires in COVID-19. The data were produced by immunoSEQ multiplex PCR, yet TCRdb's version contains in-frame clones alone and is incomplete. The table records fewer than 500,000 clones, around 88% of them present only once. Germline loops: CDR1 SGHRS, CDR2 YFSETQ. The CDR3 extends over 15 amino acids. After removal of 0 bases from V and 1 base from J, the junction contained 3 bases not matched to a gene. Comments on this clone: Other DNA sequences from this sample encode an identical CDR3 as well.

The source is a woman in her 30s with acute or convalescent COVID-19. Sequenced material: peripheral blood. The chain is built from TRBV5-1 and TRBJ1-1; TRBD1 matches 7 bases. The CDR3 sequence: CASSLGTGGNTEAFF. Written as DNA, the CDR3 is TGCGCCAGCAGCTTGGGGACAGGTGGGAACACTGAAGCTTTCTTT.